Listed here are 5 T cell receptor beta chains from one sample, sequenced in a study of breast tumors, draining lymph nodes, adjacent tissues. TCRdb re-analysed the multiplex PCR reads in MiXCR, keeping a single row per CDR3 protein. Altogether some 170,000 distinct CDR3 sequences are present, roughly 35% being singletons, with the ten largest covering over 3.5%. Samples came from axillary lymph nodes draining the breast cancer. The specimen was axillary lymph node tissue. All receptors derive from a female donor with breast cancer. Some clones in this sample may be carry-over from other donors' samples.

This clonotype has a single count. This CDR3 fails to terminate in the conserved phenylalanine or tryptophan, so it likely reflects a read error. V gene TRBV7-9 combines with J gene TRBJ1-6, with a possible D match to TRBD1 (6 bases). V lost 2 bases and J 8 bases, leaving 7 bases between the germline ends. Germline V gene lookup returns CDR1 SEHNR and CDR2 FQNEAQ (reference sequence). The CDR3 covers 13 residues. CDR3 bases: TGTGCCAGCAGCTTATCAGGGGATTCACCCCTCCACCCT. Residues: CASSLSGDSPLHP.

The sample holds many counts of this clonotype. The chain is built from TRBV7-2 and TRBJ2-7, with 16 bases that match TRBD2. The CDR3 has 18 residues. Germline assignment: CDR1 SGHTA and CDR2 FQGNSA. The trim removed 4 bases at V and 2 bases at J, leaving 8 bases unmatched. The CDR3 DNA follows: TGTGCCAGCAGCTATCTGGGACTAGCGGGAGGGGACCCCTACGAGCAGTACTTC. It yields the protein CASSYLGLAGGDPYEQYF.

This clonotype was found a few times. A much larger clonotype is one base distant, so this may be a read error. CDR3 in amino acids: CASSLGGPTNGYTF. The CDR3 coding sequence is TGTGCCAGCAGCTTGGGGGGACCTACCAATGGCTACACCTTC. The chain joins TRBV5-8 to TRBJ1-2; possible D gene TRBD1, 5 bases. With 0 bases removed from V and 6 bases from J, the gap between germline ends came to 12 bases. Germline V CDR1 and CDR2: SGHTS, YDEGEE. The CDR3 consists of 14 residues. Full variable domain (missing parts from reference TRBV5-8 and TRBJ1-2): EAGVTQSPTHLIKTRGQQATLRCSPISGHTSVYWYQQALGLGLQFLLWYDEGEERNRGNFPPRFSGRQFPNYSSELNVNALELEDSALYLCASSLGGPTNGYTFGSGTRLTVV.

This clonotype was observed a few times. Possible read error: a much larger clone is one base away. V gene TRBV12-3 or TRBV12-4 combines with J gene TRBJ1-2, with a weak D call TRBD1 (5 bases). The length of the CDR3 is 14 residues. The V and J ends lost 5 bases and 2 bases respectively, with 12 bases between them. The DNA for the CDR3 is TGTGCCAGCAGTCACAGGTGGGGGAACTATGGCTACACCTTC. This gives the protein CASSHRWGNYGYTF.

Of note for this clonotype: The conserved final phenylalanine or tryptophan is absent from the CDR3, which likely points to a read error. The limits of the CDR3 on the DNA are not certain, so only TCRdb's listed CDR3 is given. V and J are TRBV7-8 and TRBJ1-2. Germline CDR1 and CDR2: SGHVS and FQNEAQ. The CDR3 extends over 9 residues, inclusive of both ends. This CDR3 reads CASSLAIGE.